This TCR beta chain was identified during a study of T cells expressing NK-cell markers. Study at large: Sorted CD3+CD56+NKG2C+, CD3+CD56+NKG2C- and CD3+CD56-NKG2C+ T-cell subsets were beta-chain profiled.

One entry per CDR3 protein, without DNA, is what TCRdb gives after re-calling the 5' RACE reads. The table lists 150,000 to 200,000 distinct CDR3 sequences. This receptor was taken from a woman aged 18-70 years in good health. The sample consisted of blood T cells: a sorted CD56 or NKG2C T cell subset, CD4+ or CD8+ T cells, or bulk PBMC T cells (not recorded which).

The CDR3 loop is CSVEVQGLINEQYF. The J gene is TRBJ2-7, the V gene TRBV29-1; the TRBD1 assignment by TCRdb is unverifiable without DNA. The CDR3 contains 14 residues. CDR1 and CDR2 from the germline V gene are SQVTM and ANQGSEA.